This paragraph reports one TCR beta chain. The V segment lost 5 bases and the J segment 4 bases; nucleotides outside the gene matches: 9. The CDR3 consists of 15 residues. CDR1 SGHTA and CDR2 FQGNSA come from the germline V gene. This sample is drawn from a study of blood T cell repertoires in COVID-19. Overall study: From T cells, B-cell-depleted T cells, or PBMCs came the material, which was cDNA or gDNA.

In the original analysis: Amplification of reference gene primers provided the estimated nucleated cell counts. Here immunoSEQ multiplex PCR was the method, and the copy in TCRdb shows in-frame clones only, minus some. V, J and clone size derive from that table, while D and trimming were established from the DNA sequence. The sample has tens of thousands of clones, 87% seen once. This receptor was obtained from a woman aged 60-75 years with COVID-19, enrolled during active disease. The sequencing sample was made of peripheral blood. J is TRBJ2-5 and V is TRBV7-2; 8 positions agree with TRBD2. Here the CDR3 reads CASSPTSGAGETQYF. The CDR3 DNA sequence: TGTGCCAGCAGCCCTACTAGCGGTGCGGGAGAGACCCAGTACTTC.